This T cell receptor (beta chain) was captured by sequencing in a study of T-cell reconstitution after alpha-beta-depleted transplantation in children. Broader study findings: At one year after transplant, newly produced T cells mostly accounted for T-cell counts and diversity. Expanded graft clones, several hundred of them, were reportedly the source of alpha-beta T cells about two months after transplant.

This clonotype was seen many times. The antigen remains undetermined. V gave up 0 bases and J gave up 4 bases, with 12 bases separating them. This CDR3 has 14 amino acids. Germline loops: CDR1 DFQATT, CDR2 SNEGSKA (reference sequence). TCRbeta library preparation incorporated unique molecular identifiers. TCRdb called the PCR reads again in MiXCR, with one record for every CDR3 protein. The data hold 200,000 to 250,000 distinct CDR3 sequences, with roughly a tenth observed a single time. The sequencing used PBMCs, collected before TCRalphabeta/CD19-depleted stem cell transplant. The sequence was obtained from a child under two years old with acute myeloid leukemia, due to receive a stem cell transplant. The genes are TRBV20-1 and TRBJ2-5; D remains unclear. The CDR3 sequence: CSARDYSGRETQYF. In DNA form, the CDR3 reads TGCAGTGCTAGAGATTATTCCGGAAGAGAGACCCAGTACTTC.